The 23 T cell receptor beta chains presented below share a single source sample, sequenced in a study of cytomegalovirus exposure and HLA in healthy donors. The PCR made use of 60 Vbeta and 13 Jbeta primers. The assay was immunoSEQ multiplex PCR, and TCRdb's table has in-frame clones only and misses some. Of roughly 150,000 clones in the sample, 65% to 75% were seen once. Sequencing was performed on PBMCs. These receptors were obtained from a man aged 55 to 70 in good health and CMV-seronegative.

This clone was observed a single time. The chain couples TRBV4-1 to TRBJ2-5, with D tentatively TRBD1 (5 bases). CDR3 size: 15 residues. Between the trimmed V and J ends, which lost 1 base and 5 bases, there was a span of 14 bases. The germline gives CDR1 MGHRA, CDR2 YSYEKL. The CDR3 sequence is CASSQGAGSRETQYF. For the CDR3, the DNA is TGCGCCAGCAGCCAAGGGGCAGGGTCGCGGGAGACCCAGTACTTC.

The chain has TRBV6-5 and TRBJ1-1; TRBD1 might be the D (6 bases). The CDR3 runs 14 residues. The V and J ends lost 5 bases and 0 bases respectively, with 10 bases between them. Per germline, CDR1 MNHEY and CDR2 SVGAGI. CDR3 amino acids: CASSQTGLNTEAFF. The CDR3 nucleotides are TGTGCCAGCAGTCAGACAGGTCTGAACACTGAAGCTTTCTTT.

J is TRBJ1-1 and V is TRBV18; the D gene is possibly TRBD1 (5 bases). Trimming took 0 bases from V and 1 from J, leaving 9 bases between them. Germline assignment: CDR1 KGHSH and CDR2 LQKENI. The CDR3 runs 15 residues. DNA of the CDR3: TGTGCCAGCTCACCACCCGGACACCGGAACACTGAAGCTTTCTTT. The encoded protein is CASSPPGHRNTEAFF.

The CDR3 nucleotides read TGTGCCACCAGCAGAGCCGGACAGGGGGTTTCCTCCTACGAGCAGTACTTC. Its translation: CATSRAGQGVSSYEQYF. This sequence joins TRBV15 and TRBJ2-7, with 10 bases that match TRBD1. CDR3 length: 17 residues. Germline CDR1 reads LNHNV; CDR2 reads YYDKDF (reference sequence). With V trimmed by 1 base and J by 0 bases, 6 bases remained unmatched.

The chain has TRBV5-1 and TRBJ2-5; 8 nucleotides line up with TRBD1. The J call could be wrong; TRBJ2-7 is a better fit for the DNA end. The CDR3 covers 13 residues. Germline CDR1 reads SGHRS; CDR2 reads YFSETQ. The CDR3 region is CASSLQGAYEQYF. CDR3 nucleotide sequence: TGCGCCAGCAGCTTGCAGGGGGCTTACGAGCAGTACTTC.

The chain is built from TRBV7-8 and TRBJ2-7; possibly TRBD1 for D (5 bases). With 1 base removed from V and 3 bases from J, the gap between germline ends came to 10 bases. Germline V gives CDR1 SGHVS, CDR2 FQNEAQ. CDR3 length: 14 amino acids. CDR3 region: CASSLEGLDYEQYF. The DNA of the CDR3 is TGTGCCAGCAGCTTAGAGGGGTTGGACTACGAGCAGTACTTC.

The chain uses TRBV11-3 and TRBJ2-1; possible D gene TRBD1, 6 bases. Germline V gene lookup returns CDR1 SGHNT and CDR2 YENEEA. This CDR3 region has 15 residues. Trimming stripped 0 bases from V and 1 base from J, with 7 bases between. For the CDR3, the DNA is TGTGCCAGCAGCTTAGAAGGGACATCCTACAATGAGCAGTTCTTC. As protein: CASSLEGTSYNEQFF.

The V gene is TRBV5-5, the J gene TRBJ2-7, with 9 bases fitting TRBD1. The CDR3 length is 17 residues. Germline V CDR1 and CDR2: SGHKS, YYEKEE (reference sequence). With V trimmed by 4 bases and J by 7 bases, 18 bases remained unmatched. The CDR3 region is CASSLAFRTGALGEQYF. In DNA, the CDR3 is TGTGCCAGCAGCCTAGCTTTTCGGACAGGGGCGCTGGGGGAGCAGTACTTC.

The chain links TRBV18 to TRBJ1-2; D remains unclear. V shed 2 bases and J shed 4 bases, with 8 bases lying between them. CDR3 length equals 13 residues. Germline CDR1 is KGHSH and CDR2 is LQKENI. CDR3 sequence: CASSPGEAYGYTF. DNA of the CDR3: TGTGCCAGCTCACCAGGGGAGGCCTATGGCTACACCTTC.

This clone was detected only a few times. This chain joins TRBV6-6 and TRBJ2-1; 11 bases align to TRBD2. CDR1 MNHNY and CDR2 SVGAGI come from the germline V gene (reference sequence). The trim removed 2 bases at V and 6 bases at J, leaving 3 bases unmatched. The CDR3 has 15 amino acids. DNA of the CDR3: TGTGCCAGCAGTTACGGACTAGCGGGCCGCAATGAGCAGTTCTTC. This gives the protein CASSYGLAGRNEQFF.

Only a few counts were recorded for this clone. The J gene is TRBJ2-5, the V gene TRBV7-8; no reliable D call. The germline V gene has CDR1 SGHVS and CDR2 FQNEAQ. Trimming left V 2 bases short and J 5 bases short, with 3 bases between. The CDR3 spans 11 residues. The CDR3 loop reads CASSLQETQYF. For the CDR3, the DNA is TGTGCCAGCAGCTTACAGGAGACCCAGTACTTC.

This chain joins TRBV9 and TRBJ2-7; a possible D gene is TRBD2 (6 bases). Germline CDR1 SGDLS, CDR2 YYNGEE. With 0 bases removed from V and 0 bases from J, the gap between germline ends came to 10 bases. The CDR3 has 15 residues. The CDR3 is CASSVGGTLSYEQYF. The DNA for the CDR3 is TGTGCCAGCAGCGTAGGCGGGACCCTCTCCTACGAGCAGTACTTC.

This chain connects TRBV10-1 to TRBJ1-2, with TRBD1 identical over 8 bases. Per germline, CDR1 WNHNN and CDR2 SYGVQD (reference sequence). V shed 9 bases and J 4 bases; nucleotides not matched to a gene: 7. The CDR3 is 13 amino acids. The CDR3 DNA sequence: TGCGCCAGGTGTAAAGGACAGGGCTATGGCTACACCTTC. It encodes CARCKGQGYGYTF.

The chain couples TRBV29-1 to TRBJ2-1; 9 bases map to TRBD1. This CDR3 region has 15 residues. The V and J ends lost 6 bases and 4 bases, in that order; junction bases with no gene match: 10. Germline CDR1 SQVTM, CDR2 ANQGSEA. CDR3 protein: CSVGAGTGTYNEQFF. In DNA form, the CDR3 reads TGCAGCGTCGGCGCCGGGACAGGGACGTACAATGAGCAGTTCTTC.

The V and J genes are TRBV30 and TRBJ1-2; TRBD1 matches at 9 bases. Germline V lookup: CDR1 GTSNPN, CDR2 SVGIG (reference sequence). There are 14 residues in the CDR3. The ends lost 2 bases at V and 7 bases at J; junction bases unmatched: 8. The CDR3 loop is CAWSLGQGLGGYTF. In nucleotides, the CDR3 is TGTGCCTGGAGTTTGGGACAGGGCCTTGGTGGCTACACCTTC.

The chain is built from TRBV30 and TRBJ2-6; no clear D. Trimming left V 4 bases short and J 0 bases short, with 10 bases between. CDR1 and CDR2 (germline): GTSNPN, SVGIG (reference sequence). The CDR3 consists of 15 residues. The CDR3 loop is CAWKATSSGANVLTF. CDR3 nucleotides: TGTGCCTGGAAAGCGACGAGCTCTGGGGCCAACGTCCTGACTTTC.

The V and J genes are TRBV6-5 and TRBJ2-5; D gene ambiguous. From germline, CDR1 is MNHEY and CDR2 SVGAGI. V lost 2 bases, J lost 5 bases, and 9 bases lay in between. The CDR3 sequence is 13 residues long. The CDR3 bases are TGTGCCAGCAGTTACGTAGGAGAGGAGACCCAGTACTTC. This translates into CASSYVGEETQYF.

This rearrangement joins TRBV11-2 to TRBJ2-7; the D is unclear. The CDR3 contains 15 residues. The V end was cut by 1 base, the J end by 0 bases, with 10 bases between. From germline, CDR1 is SGHAT and CDR2 FQNNGV. CDR3 coding DNA: TGTGCCAGCAGCTTAGGACTCTCAAGCTCCTACGAGCAGTACTTC. Translating it yields CASSLGLSSSYEQYF.

The genes are TRBV9 and TRBJ2-5; 10 bases line up with TRBD2. V was clipped by 4 bases and J by 2 bases; unmatched bases: 23. The CDR3 extends over 21 amino acids. CDR1 SGDLS and CDR2 YYNGEE come from the germline V gene. CDR3 in DNA: TGTGCCAGCAGCCCATCCATTGGGGGGACTAGCGAGAAGTGGGAGCAAGAGACCCAGTACTTC. It codes for CASSPSIGGTSEKWEQETQYF.

The V call is TRBV2, the J call TRBJ2-2; a possible D gene is TRBD1 (6 bases). This CDR3 contains 13 residues. Germline loops: CDR1 SNHLY, CDR2 FYNNEI. Trimming cost V 3 bases and J 10 bases, with 12 bases left between them. The DNA of the CDR3 is TGTGCCAGCAGTGAGAGCAGGGGAGTGGAGCTGTTTTTT. Translation: CASSESRGVELFF.

The chain couples TRBV25-1 to TRBJ2-5; 7 nucleotides align to TRBD1. The CDR3 has 15 residues. From germline, CDR1 is MGHDK and CDR2 SYGVNS. With 2 bases clipped from V and 5 bases from J, the junction kept 8 bases outside the gene matches. Here the CDR3 reads CASSERGGALETQYF. For the CDR3, the DNA is TGTGCCAGCAGTGAAAGAGGGGGCGCGTTGGAGACCCAGTACTTC.

The gene calls are TRBV19 and TRBJ1-3; D is unresolved. The germline V gene encodes CDR1 LNHDA and CDR2 SQIVND (reference sequence). V lost 7 bases to trimming and J lost 5 bases, with 12 bases between them. The CDR3 runs 13 residues. This CDR3 reads CASTSEVRNTIYF. The CDR3 bases are TGTGCCAGTACGTCCGAGGTGAGAAACACCATATATTTT.

The chain joins TRBV6-1 to TRBJ2-4, with D perhaps matching TRBD1 (6 bases). The germline CDR1 and CDR2 sequences are MNHNS and SASEGT. The CDR3 covers 14 residues. V shed 6 bases and J shed 1 base, with 10 bases lying between them. The CDR3 DNA reads TGTGCCAGCAGCTCCGACAGGGCCAAAAACATTCAGTACTTC. Protein: CASSSDRAKNIQYF.